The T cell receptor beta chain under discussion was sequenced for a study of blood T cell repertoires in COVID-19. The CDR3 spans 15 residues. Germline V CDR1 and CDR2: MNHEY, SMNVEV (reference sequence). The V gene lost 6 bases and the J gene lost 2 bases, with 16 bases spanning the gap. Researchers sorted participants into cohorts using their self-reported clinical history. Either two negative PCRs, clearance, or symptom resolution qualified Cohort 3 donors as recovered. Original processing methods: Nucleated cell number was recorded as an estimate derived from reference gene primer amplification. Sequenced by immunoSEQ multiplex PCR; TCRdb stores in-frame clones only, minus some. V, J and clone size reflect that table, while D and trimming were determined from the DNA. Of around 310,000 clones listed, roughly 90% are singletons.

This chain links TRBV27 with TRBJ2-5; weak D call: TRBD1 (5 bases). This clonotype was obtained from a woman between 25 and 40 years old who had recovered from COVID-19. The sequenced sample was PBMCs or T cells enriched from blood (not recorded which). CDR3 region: CASSREVPGQETQYF. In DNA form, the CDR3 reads TGTGCCAGCAGCAGGGAAGTCCCCGGTCAAGAGACCCAGTACTTC.